These 8 T cell receptor beta chains were sequenced from one sample in a study of beta chain features in type 1 diabetes. The investigators reverse transcribed all of the isolated RNA, so they sequenced expressed TCRB transcripts. Sequencing used immunoSEQ multiplex PCR; TCRdb keeps in-frame clones, though not all of them. The table shows 140,000 or so clones, with over 9.5% occurring only once. The sequencing sample was made of naive CD4+ T cells from blood. All receptors come from a man younger than 30 in good health.

The table lists this clone with a few counts. The V call is TRBV30, the J call TRBJ1-4; maybe TRBD1 (6 bases). Germline-derived CDR1 and CDR2 are GTSNPN and SVGIG (reference sequence). V lost 5 bases and J 10 bases, leaving 17 bases between the germline ends. The CDR3 totals 13 residues. Here the CDR3 reads CAWGGLKDGKLFF. For the CDR3, the DNA is TGTGCCTGGGGGGGCCTTAAGGACGGAAAACTGTTTTTT.

The V call is TRBV4-3, the J call TRBJ2-6, with TRBD1 as a possible D gene (6 bases). V was shortened by 1 base and J by 0 bases, with 13 bases between the two germline ends. Germline assignment: CDR1 LGHNA and CDR2 YSLEER. There are 18 residues in the CDR3. The CDR3 loop reads CASSQAPDRSSGANVLTF. The CDR3, as DNA: TGCGCCAGCAGCCAAGCGCCGGACAGAAGCTCTGGGGCCAACGTCCTGACTTTC.

V gene TRBV19 combines with J gene TRBJ2-7; possible D gene TRBD2, 6 bases. V lost 4 bases and J 5 bases, leaving 9 bases between the germline ends. Germline lookup yields CDR1 LNHDA and CDR2 SQIVND (reference sequence). The length of the CDR3 is 12 residues. For the CDR3, the DNA is TGTGCCAGTAGTAGAGGAGGGAACGAGCAGTACTTC. It codes for CASSRGGNEQYF.

The CDR3 is CASSEALGRRNEKLFF. The CDR3, as DNA: TGTGCCAGCAGTGAAGCGCTTGGCAGAAGAAATGAAAAACTGTTTTTT. The J gene is TRBJ1-4, the V gene TRBV2; no reliable D call. There are 16 residues in the CDR3. Between the trimmed V and J ends, which lost 0 bases and 5 bases, there was a span of 13 bases. Germline V CDR1 and CDR2: SNHLY, FYNNEI.

Many counts were recorded for this clone. The V gene is TRBV19, the J gene TRBJ2-7; 9 positions agree with TRBD2. The CDR3 is 16 amino acids. Germline CDR1 LNHDA, CDR2 SQIVND (reference sequence). J was trimmed by 3 bases and V by 6 bases; bases with no gene match: 12. CDR3 amino acids: CASSPLAGTSYYEQYF. DNA for the CDR3: TGTGCCAGTAGCCCTCTAGCGGGGACTTCTTACTACGAGCAGTACTTC.

This clone has only a few counts. This chain joins TRBV19 and TRBJ1-2; D unclear. The length of the CDR3 is 13 residues. Trimming cost V 7 bases and J 7 bases, with 16 bases left between them. The germline V gene has CDR1 LNHDA and CDR2 SQIVND (reference sequence). CDR3 nucleotides: TGTGCCAGTATCGGGAGTAAAGACTCTGGCTACACCTTC. Translation gives CASIGSKDSGYTF.

In this sample, this clone turned up a few times. The rearrangement links TRBV18 to TRBJ1-4; 9 positions match TRBD1. Unmatched junction bases numbered 6, after V lost 3 bases and J lost 7 bases. The CDR3 contains 15 residues. Per the germline V gene, CDR1 is KGHSH and CDR2 is LQKENI. CDR3 sequence: CASSPTGGIGEKLFF. In nucleotides, the CDR3 is TGTGCCAGCTCACCCACAGGGGGCATCGGTGAAAAACTGTTTTTT. Full variable domain (remainder filled in from reference TRBV18 and TRBJ1-4): NAGVMQNPRHLVRRRGQEARLRCSPMKGHSHVYWYRQLPEEGLKFMVYLQKENIIDESGMPKERFSAEFPKEGPSILRIQQVVRGDSAAYFCASSPTGGIGEKLFFGSGTQLSVL.

This clone was counted a few times. The gene calls are TRBV18 and TRBJ2-7; 8 bases fit TRBD1. This CDR3 is 15 amino acids long. Looked up from germline, CDR1 is KGHSH and CDR2 is LQKENI. The V segment lost 3 bases and the J segment 6 bases; nucleotides outside the gene matches: 10. The CDR3 coding sequence is TGTGCCAGCTCACCCCCCGTGACAGGGGCGGTCGAGCAGTACTTC. This codes for CASSPPVTGAVEQYF.